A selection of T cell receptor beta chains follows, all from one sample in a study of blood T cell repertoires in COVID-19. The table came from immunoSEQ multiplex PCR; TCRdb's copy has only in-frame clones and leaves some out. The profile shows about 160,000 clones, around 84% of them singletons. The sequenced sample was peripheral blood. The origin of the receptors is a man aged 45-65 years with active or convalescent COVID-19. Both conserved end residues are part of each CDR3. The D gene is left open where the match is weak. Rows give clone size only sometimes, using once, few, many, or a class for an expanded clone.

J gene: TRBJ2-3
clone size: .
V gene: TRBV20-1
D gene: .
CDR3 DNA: TGCAGTGCTAGTATTGCAGGGGCCAGGGATACGCAGTATTTT
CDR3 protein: CSASIAGARDTQYF

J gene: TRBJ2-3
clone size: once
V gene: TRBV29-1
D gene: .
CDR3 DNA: TGCAGCGTTGAGGACAGAAACACAGATACGCAGTATTTT
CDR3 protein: CSVEDRNTDTQYF

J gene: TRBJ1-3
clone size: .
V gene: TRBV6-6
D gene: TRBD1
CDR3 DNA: TGTGCCAGCAGTTACTCCGGACAGGGAGGAAACACCATATATTTT
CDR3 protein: CASSYSGQGGNTIYF

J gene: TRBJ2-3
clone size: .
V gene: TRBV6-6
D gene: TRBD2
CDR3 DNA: TGTGCCAGCAGTCCCAGGACTAGCGGGAGGGCATACGAAGGCACAGATACGCAGTATTTT
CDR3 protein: CASSPRTSGRAYEGTDTQYF

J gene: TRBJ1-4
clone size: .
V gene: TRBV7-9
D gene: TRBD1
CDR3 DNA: TGTGCCAGCAGCCATGGACAGGGGGTTGAGGAAAAACTGTTTTTT
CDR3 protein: CASSHGQGVEEKLFF

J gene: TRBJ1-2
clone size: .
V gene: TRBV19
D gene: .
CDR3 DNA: TGTGCCAGTAGTATAGACGGTAACTATGGCTACACCTTC
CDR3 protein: CASSIDGNYGYTF

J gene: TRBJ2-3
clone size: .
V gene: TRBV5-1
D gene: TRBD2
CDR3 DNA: TGCGCCAGCAGCTCCGTCGGGGGGGGCACAGATACGCAGTATTTT
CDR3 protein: CASSSVGGGTDTQYF

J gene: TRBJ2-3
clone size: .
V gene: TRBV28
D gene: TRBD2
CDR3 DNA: TGTGCCAGCAGTCCCTTGGGGGGGTACACAGATACGCAGTATTTT
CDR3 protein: CASSPLGGYTDTQYF

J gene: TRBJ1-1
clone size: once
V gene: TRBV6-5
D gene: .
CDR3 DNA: TGTGCCAGCAGTTACGAATTCACAGGGACGAACACTGAAGCTTTCTTT
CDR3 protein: CASSYEFTGTNTEAFF

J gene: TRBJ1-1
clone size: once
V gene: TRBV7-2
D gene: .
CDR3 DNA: TGTGCCAGCAGCTCAGGGCCGAACACTGAAGCTTTCTTT
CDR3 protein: CASSSGPNTEAFF

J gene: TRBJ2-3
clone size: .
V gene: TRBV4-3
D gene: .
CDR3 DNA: TGCGCCAGCAGCCAAGATGGGCTGGATACGCAGTATTTT
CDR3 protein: CASSQDGLDTQYF

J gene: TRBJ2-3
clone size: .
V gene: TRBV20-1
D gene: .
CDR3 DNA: TGCAGTGCTAACCGGGATAGGCAGTATTTT
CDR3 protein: CSANRDRQYF

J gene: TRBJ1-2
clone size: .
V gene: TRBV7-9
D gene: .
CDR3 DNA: TGTGCCAGCAGCTTATGCCAGGGGTCCAAAGTGGGTATGTGCGGCTACACCTTC
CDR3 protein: CASSLCQGSKVGMCGYTF

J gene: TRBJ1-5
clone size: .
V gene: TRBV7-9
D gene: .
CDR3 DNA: TGTGCCAGCAGTACAGGGAATCAGCCCCAGCATTTT
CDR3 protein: CASSTGNQPQHF

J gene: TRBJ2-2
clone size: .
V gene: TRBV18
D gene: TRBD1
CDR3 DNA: TGTGCCAGCTCACCTACGACAGGGGCGGTCACCGGGGAGCTGTTTTTT
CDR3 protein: CASSPTTGAVTGELFF

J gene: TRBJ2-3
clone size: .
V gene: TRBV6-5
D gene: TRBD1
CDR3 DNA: TGTGCCAGCAGTCGGGACAGGGCGGGAGATACGCAGTATTTT
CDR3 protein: CASSRDRAGDTQYF

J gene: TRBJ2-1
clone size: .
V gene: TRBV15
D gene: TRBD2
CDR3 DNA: TGTGCCACCAGCCGAGAACCCAGACTAGCGAGCGCGGAGTTCTTC
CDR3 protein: CATSREPRLASAEFF

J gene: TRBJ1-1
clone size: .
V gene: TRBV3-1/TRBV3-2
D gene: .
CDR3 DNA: TGTGCCAGCAGCCAAGATCAAGCAGGCCCCCTCGTGGACACTGAAGCTTTCTTT
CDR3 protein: CASSQDQAGPLVDTEAFF

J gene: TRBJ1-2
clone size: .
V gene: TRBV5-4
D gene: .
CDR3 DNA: TGTGCCAGCAGCTTGGGGGGCAGGGGAAACTATGGCTACACCTTC
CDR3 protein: CASSLGGRGNYGYTF

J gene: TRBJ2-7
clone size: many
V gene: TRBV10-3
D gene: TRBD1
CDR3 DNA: TGTGCCATCAGCGCTCCGGGGACAGCACGAAGGTACGAGCAGTACTTC
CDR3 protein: CAISAPGTARRYEQYF

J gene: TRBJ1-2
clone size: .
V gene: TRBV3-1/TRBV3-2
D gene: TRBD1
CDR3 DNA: TGTGCCAGCAGCCCGAGGGACAGGGGTTGGGGCTACACCTTC
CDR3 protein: CASSPRDRGWGYTF

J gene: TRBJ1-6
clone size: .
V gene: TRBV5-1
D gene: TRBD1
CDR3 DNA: TGCGCCAGCAGCTTGGGTTGGACAGGGGGAAATTCACCCCTCCACTTT
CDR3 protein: CASSLGWTGGNSPLHF

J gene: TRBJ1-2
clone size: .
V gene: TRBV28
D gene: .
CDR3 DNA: TGTGCCAGCAGGTCAACAGGAAGTCCCTATGGCTACACCTTC
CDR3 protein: CASRSTGSPYGYTF

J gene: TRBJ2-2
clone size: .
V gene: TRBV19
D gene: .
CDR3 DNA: TGTGCCAGTAGTATCCCCCAGACTACCGGGGAGCTGTTTTTT
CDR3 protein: CASSIPQTTGELFF

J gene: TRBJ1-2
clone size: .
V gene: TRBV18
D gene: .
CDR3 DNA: TGTGCCAGCTCACCAGAAGCCCTTGCCTATGGCTACACCTTC
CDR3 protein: CASSPEALAYGYTF

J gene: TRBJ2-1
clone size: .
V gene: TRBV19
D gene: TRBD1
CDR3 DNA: TGTGCCAGTAGTCCCCAAACAGGGGCCCCCAAGTACAATGAGCAGTTCTTC
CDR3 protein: CASSPQTGAPKYNEQFF

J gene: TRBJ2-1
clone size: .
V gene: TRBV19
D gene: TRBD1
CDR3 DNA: TGTGCCAGTAGTAAGGGACAGGGATTTTACAATGAGCAGTTCTTC
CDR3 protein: CASSKGQGFYNEQFF

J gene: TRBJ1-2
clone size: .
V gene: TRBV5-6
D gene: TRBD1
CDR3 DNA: TGTGCCAGCACCCATAACAGGGGCGTCGGTAGAAGGAACTATGGCTACACCTTC
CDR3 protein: CASTHNRGVGRRNYGYTF

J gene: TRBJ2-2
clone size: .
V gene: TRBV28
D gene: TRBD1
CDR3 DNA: TGTGCCACAACAGGGGGCACCGGGGAGCTGTTTTTT
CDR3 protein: CATTGGTGELFF

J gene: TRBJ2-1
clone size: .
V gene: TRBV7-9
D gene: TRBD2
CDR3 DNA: TGTGCCAGCAGCAACACCGGGACTAGCGGGCTCAGCTCCTACAATGAGCAGTTCTTC
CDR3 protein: CASSNTGTSGLSSYNEQFF

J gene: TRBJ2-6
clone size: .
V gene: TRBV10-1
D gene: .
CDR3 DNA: TGCGCCAGCAGTGGGACGGGATACTCTGGGGCCAACGTCCTGACTTTC
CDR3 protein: CASSGTGYSGANVLTF

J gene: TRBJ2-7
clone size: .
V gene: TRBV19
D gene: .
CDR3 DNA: TGTGCCAGTAGTATGGGGGCGGGAGAAATTTACGAGCAGTACTTC
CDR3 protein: CASSMGAGEIYEQYF

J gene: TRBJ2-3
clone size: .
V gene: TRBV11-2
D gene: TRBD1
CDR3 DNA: TGTGCCAGCAGCATATACAGGGGGCGCGTCACAGATACGCAGTATTTT
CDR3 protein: CASSIYRGRVTDTQYF

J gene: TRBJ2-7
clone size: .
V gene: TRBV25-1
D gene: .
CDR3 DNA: TGTGCCAGCAGCCGGAGTTCGACCTACGAGCAGTACTTC
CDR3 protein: CASSRSSTYEQYF

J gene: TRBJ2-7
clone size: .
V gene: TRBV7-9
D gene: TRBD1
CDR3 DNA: TGTGCCAGCAGCTTCAGGACAGGGCAGGACGAGCAGTACTTC
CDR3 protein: CASSFRTGQDEQYF

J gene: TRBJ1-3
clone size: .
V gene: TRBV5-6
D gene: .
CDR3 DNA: TGTGCCAGCAGCTTGCTTGGCAGGAACTCTGGAAACACCATATATTTT
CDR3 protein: CASSLLGRNSGNTIYF

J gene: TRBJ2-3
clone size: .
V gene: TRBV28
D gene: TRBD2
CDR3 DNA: TGTGCCAGCAGCGAAGGGACTAGCGGACCCACAGATACGCAGTATTTT
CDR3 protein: CASSEGTSGPTDTQYF

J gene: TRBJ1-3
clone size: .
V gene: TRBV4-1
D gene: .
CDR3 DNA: TGCGCCAGCAGCCAGGGTCCTTTTAAGCGTCCTGGTAGCTCTGGAAACACCATATATTTT
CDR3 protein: CASSQGPFKRPGSSGNTIYF

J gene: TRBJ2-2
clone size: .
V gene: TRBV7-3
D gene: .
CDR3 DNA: TGTGCCAGCAGCTTAGGTCGAGACACCGGGGAGCTGTTTTTT
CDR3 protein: CASSLGRDTGELFF

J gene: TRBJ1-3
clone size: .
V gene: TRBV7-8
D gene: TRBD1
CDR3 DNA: TGTGCCAGCAGCATTAAGACAGGGGCCAAGAGCTCTGGAAACACCATATATTTT
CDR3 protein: CASSIKTGAKSSGNTIYF

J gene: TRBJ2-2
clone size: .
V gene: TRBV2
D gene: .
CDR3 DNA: TGTGCCAGCAGGTCCCAGTTGAACACCGGGGAGCTGTTTTTT
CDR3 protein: CASRSQLNTGELFF

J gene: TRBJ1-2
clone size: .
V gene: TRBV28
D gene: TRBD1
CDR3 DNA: TGTGCCAGTACGGGGCAGGGGGTGACTAACTATGGCTACACCTTC
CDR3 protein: CASTGQGVTNYGYTF

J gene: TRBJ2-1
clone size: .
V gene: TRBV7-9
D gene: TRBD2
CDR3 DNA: TGTGCCAGCAGCTTACAAGCGGGAGGGCCCAATGAGCAGTTCTTC
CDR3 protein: CASSLQAGGPNEQFF

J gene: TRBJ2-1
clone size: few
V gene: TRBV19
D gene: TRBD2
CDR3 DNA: TGTGCCAGTAGGGACAGCGGGGGGATTAATGAGCAGTTCTTC
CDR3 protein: CASRDSGGINEQFF

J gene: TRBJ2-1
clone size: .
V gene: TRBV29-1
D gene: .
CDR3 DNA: TGCAGCGTTCCCATTACAGACTACAATGAGCAGTTCTTC
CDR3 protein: CSVPITDYNEQFF